This is a list of T cell receptor beta chains from one sample in a study of cytomegalovirus exposure and HLA in healthy donors. TCRdb keeps only in-frame clones here, not all; method: immunoSEQ multiplex PCR. Found here are 190,000 or so clones, roughly 80% of them singletons; the top ten hold around 1.5%. Sequencing was carried out using PBMCs. The receptors here all came from a man aged 50 to 60 in good health and CMV-seronegative. The CDR3 runs from the conserved cysteine through the conserved F or W. Fields, in order: CDR3 DNA, CDR3 protein, clone size, D gene, J gene, V gene. The D gene is left open where the match is weak. A clone size is listed for some rows: how often the clone was seen (once, few, many), or a class if it is expanded.

CDR3 DNA: TGCGCCAGCAGCCAAGATCGCGGGGGTATCGCTTTTAGGCAGTACTTC
CDR3 protein: CASSQDRGGIAFRQYF
clone size: NA
D gene: TRBD2
J gene: TRBJ2-7
V gene: TRBV4-3

CDR3 DNA: TGTGCCAGCAGCTGGGGGACAGAGGACAATCAGCCCCAGCATTTT
CDR3 protein: CASSWGTEDNQPQHF
clone size: few
D gene: TRBD1
J gene: TRBJ1-5
V gene: TRBV7-8

CDR3 DNA: TGCGCCAGCAGCTCGAATTCCGACAGGGAAAGCGGCTACACCTTC
CDR3 protein: CASSSNSDRESGYTF
clone size: NA
D gene: TRBD1
J gene: TRBJ1-2
V gene: TRBV5-1

CDR3 DNA: TGTGCCAGCAGCTCAATGGGTCTACAGGGCTCTGGAAACACCATATATTTT
CDR3 protein: CASSSMGLQGSGNTIYF
clone size: NA
D gene: NA
J gene: TRBJ1-3
V gene: TRBV7-2

CDR3 DNA: TGCAGCGTTGACAGCTTAGGGAGCTCTGGAAACACCATATATTTT
CDR3 protein: CSVDSLGSSGNTIYF
clone size: NA
D gene: NA
J gene: TRBJ1-3
V gene: TRBV29-1

CDR3 DNA: TGTGCCAGCTCATCAGAGACAGGGGCTGAAAAACTGTTTTTT
CDR3 protein: CASSSETGAEKLFF
clone size: once
D gene: TRBD1
J gene: TRBJ1-4
V gene: TRBV18

CDR3 DNA: TGTGCCAGCAGCCGCGGGGGGCCATGGGATACGCAGTATTTT
CDR3 protein: CASSRGGPWDTQYF
clone size: NA
D gene: TRBD2
J gene: TRBJ2-3
V gene: TRBV2

CDR3 DNA: TGTGCCAGCAGGGGCGAGACTAGCGGGGAAGAGACCCAGTACTTC
CDR3 protein: CASRGETSGEETQYF
clone size: NA
D gene: TRBD2
J gene: TRBJ2-5
V gene: TRBV6-5

CDR3 DNA: TGTGCCAGCAGGGATCAAGCGGGGGACCTCGTCGAGCAGTACTTC
CDR3 protein: CASRDQAGDLVEQYF
clone size: NA
D gene: TRBD2
J gene: TRBJ2-7
V gene: TRBV2

CDR3 DNA: TGTGCCAGCGGCGGGAGATATGAGCAGTTCTTC
CDR3 protein: CASGGRYEQFF
clone size: NA
D gene: TRBD2
J gene: TRBJ2-1
V gene: TRBV7-6

CDR3 DNA: TGTGCCAGCAGCCTCGGGACAGGGGTTAATGAGCAGTTCTTC
CDR3 protein: CASSLGTGVNEQFF
clone size: NA
D gene: TRBD1
J gene: TRBJ2-1
V gene: TRBV7-3

CDR3 DNA: TGTGCCAGCTGCCGACAGGGGTTGAGGGAAAAACTGTTTTTT
CDR3 protein: CASCRQGLREKLFF
clone size: NA
D gene: TRBD1
J gene: TRBJ1-4
V gene: TRBV5-6

CDR3 DNA: TGTGCCAGCACTTTTCTCGGGGGAGCTCGCACAGATACGCAGTATTTT
CDR3 protein: CASTFLGGARTDTQYF
clone size: NA
D gene: NA
J gene: TRBJ2-3
V gene: TRBV27

CDR3 DNA: TGTGCCAGTAGTAGGGGGGAGGTAGCGGGAACCAAGACCCAGTACTTC
CDR3 protein: CASSRGEVAGTKTQYF
clone size: NA
D gene: TRBD2
J gene: TRBJ2-5
V gene: TRBV19

CDR3 DNA: TGCGCCAGCAGCCAAGATCGGTCTTCGCAGGGGAGATCCCACGAGCAGTACTTC
CDR3 protein: CASSQDRSSQGRSHEQYF
clone size: NA
D gene: NA
J gene: TRBJ2-7
V gene: TRBV4-1

CDR3 DNA: TGTGCCTGGGGATTCGGGTCTAGCGGGAGGGAGACCCAGTACTTC
CDR3 protein: CAWGFGSSGRETQYF
clone size: once
D gene: TRBD2
J gene: TRBJ2-5
V gene: TRBV30

CDR3 DNA: TGTGCCAGCAGTGATCCCGGGACAGGGAGAATTGCTGGAAACACCATATATTTT
CDR3 protein: CASSDPGTGRIAGNTIYF
clone size: once
D gene: TRBD1
J gene: TRBJ1-3
V gene: TRBV25-1

CDR3 DNA: TGTGCCAGCAGACGAGACAGCACCTATAATTCACCCCTCCACTTT
CDR3 protein: CASRRDSTYNSPLHF
clone size: NA
D gene: NA
J gene: TRBJ1-6
V gene: TRBV28

CDR3 DNA: TGTGCCAGCACCGTCATCTCGGGACAGGGGTTGGACTACGAGCAGTACTTC
CDR3 protein: CASTVISGQGLDYEQYF
clone size: NA
D gene: TRBD1
J gene: TRBJ2-7
V gene: TRBV11-2

CDR3 DNA: TGTGCCAGCAGCTTCTATAGGGAGAGGGAGACCCAGTACTTC
CDR3 protein: CASSFYRERETQYF
clone size: NA
D gene: NA
J gene: TRBJ2-5
V gene: TRBV7-2

CDR3 DNA: TGTGCCAGCTCTCGTAGCGGGGCCAGCACAGATACGCAGTATTTT
CDR3 protein: CASSRSGASTDTQYF
clone size: NA
D gene: TRBD2
J gene: TRBJ2-3
V gene: TRBV18

CDR3 DNA: TGTGCCAGCAGCCTCCTGGGACAGCACACAGATACGCAGTATTTT
CDR3 protein: CASSLLGQHTDTQYF
clone size: NA
D gene: TRBD1
J gene: TRBJ2-3
V gene: TRBV6-1

CDR3 DNA: TGTGCCAGCTCAGGCGGACAGGGGGCAATAGCTGAAGCTTTCTTT
CDR3 protein: CASSGGQGAIAEAFF
clone size: NA
D gene: TRBD1
J gene: TRBJ1-1
V gene: TRBV18

CDR3 DNA: TGTGCCAGCAGGTACTGGAGCCAAGAGACCCAGTACTTC
CDR3 protein: CASRYWSQETQYF
clone size: NA
D gene: NA
J gene: TRBJ2-5
V gene: TRBV5-4

CDR3 DNA: TGTGCCAGCAGCCCAACGACAGGAGCTAACTATGGCTACACCTTC
CDR3 protein: CASSPTTGANYGYTF
clone size: NA
D gene: NA
J gene: TRBJ1-2
V gene: TRBV14

CDR3 DNA: TGTGCCAGCCAAGCCCCCGGGTCCTACAATGAGCAGTTCTTC
CDR3 protein: CASQAPGSYNEQFF
clone size: once
D gene: NA
J gene: TRBJ2-1
V gene: TRBV9

CDR3 DNA: TGTGCCACCAGCAGGGACAGGGTGTCCGCAGAGACCCAGTACTTC
CDR3 protein: CATSRDRVSAETQYF
clone size: NA
D gene: TRBD1
J gene: TRBJ2-5
V gene: TRBV15

CDR3 DNA: TGTGCCAGCTCACTCCAGGGGACTAGCGGGGGTAGCTCCTACGAGCAGTACTTC
CDR3 protein: CASSLQGTSGGSSYEQYF
clone size: NA
D gene: TRBD2
J gene: TRBJ2-7
V gene: TRBV18

CDR3 DNA: TGTGCCACCAGCAGCGGGATGATGGATGAGCAGTTCTTC
CDR3 protein: CATSSGMMDEQFF
clone size: NA
D gene: NA
J gene: TRBJ2-1
V gene: TRBV15

CDR3 DNA: TGTGCCAGCTCACTTAGCGGGAGTAGCGACGAGCAGTACTTC
CDR3 protein: CASSLSGSSDEQYF
clone size: once
D gene: TRBD2
J gene: TRBJ2-7
V gene: TRBV18

CDR3 DNA: TGTGCCAGCAGCCTAGGACAGGGAGCAACTAATGAAAAACTGTTTTTT
CDR3 protein: CASSLGQGATNEKLFF
clone size: few
D gene: TRBD1
J gene: TRBJ1-4
V gene: TRBV4-2

CDR3 DNA: TGCGCCAGCAGCTCGGGACAGGTGAGCTCCTACGAGCAGTACTTC
CDR3 protein: CASSSGQVSSYEQYF
clone size: NA
D gene: TRBD1
J gene: TRBJ2-7
V gene: TRBV5-1

CDR3 DNA: TGTGCCAGCAGTAGACAGGGTAATGGCTACACCTTC
CDR3 protein: CASSRQGNGYTF
clone size: once
D gene: TRBD1
J gene: TRBJ1-2
V gene: TRBV27

CDR3 DNA: TGTGCCAGCAGCGTAGTGGCTAGCGGGAACACCGGGGAGCTGTTTTTT
CDR3 protein: CASSVVASGNTGELFF
clone size: NA
D gene: TRBD2
J gene: TRBJ2-2
V gene: TRBV9

CDR3 DNA: TGTGCCTGGAGTACGAGCGGGGGCCCAAGCTCCTACGAGCAGTACTTC
CDR3 protein: CAWSTSGGPSSYEQYF
clone size: NA
D gene: TRBD2
J gene: TRBJ2-7
V gene: TRBV30

CDR3 DNA: TGTGCCAGCAGCCCGGGGAGGACCGCGAACACCGGGGAGCTGTTTTTT
CDR3 protein: CASSPGRTANTGELFF
clone size: NA
D gene: NA
J gene: TRBJ2-2
V gene: TRBV7-9

CDR3 DNA: TGCGCCAGTTCACTAGCGGGAGAAGATACGCAGTATTTT
CDR3 protein: CASSLAGEDTQYF
clone size: NA
D gene: TRBD2
J gene: TRBJ2-3
V gene: TRBV4-1

CDR3 DNA: TGTGCCATCCCCGTCGAGCTACAGGGGGCATGGTCCTACAATGAGCAGTTCTTC
CDR3 protein: CAIPVELQGAWSYNEQFF
clone size: NA
D gene: TRBD1
J gene: TRBJ2-1
V gene: TRBV25-1

CDR3 DNA: TGCGCCAGCAGCTCAAGGACTAGCGGATACGAGCAGTACTTC
CDR3 protein: CASSSRTSGYEQYF
clone size: few
D gene: TRBD2
J gene: TRBJ2-7
V gene: TRBV5-1

CDR3 DNA: TGTGCCAGCAGTTCGGACAGGAACACTGAAGCTTTCTTT
CDR3 protein: CASSSDRNTEAFF
clone size: NA
D gene: NA
J gene: TRBJ1-1
V gene: TRBV28

CDR3 DNA: TGTGCCACCAGCGAGACCGGGACTTCCCTTCCGTTCTTC
CDR3 protein: CATSETGTSLPFF
clone size: NA
D gene: NA
J gene: TRBJ2-1
V gene: TRBV15

CDR3 DNA: TGTGCCAGCAGCCCGGACAGCTATAACACTGAAGCTTTCTTT
CDR3 protein: CASSPDSYNTEAFF
clone size: NA
D gene: NA
J gene: TRBJ1-1
V gene: TRBV11-3

CDR3 DNA: TGCGCCAGCAGAACAGGGGGCTTGTACGAGCAGTACTTC
CDR3 protein: CASRTGGLYEQYF
clone size: NA
D gene: TRBD1
J gene: TRBJ2-7
V gene: TRBV10-2

CDR3 DNA: TGTGCCAGTAGTATCCCCCGGCAGACGAGACAGAACACCGGGGAGCTGTTTTTT
CDR3 protein: CASSIPRQTRQNTGELFF
clone size: NA
D gene: NA
J gene: TRBJ2-2
V gene: TRBV19

CDR3 DNA: TGTGCCAGCAGTTCAATTGACGACAGGACCTACGAGCAGTACTTC
CDR3 protein: CASSSIDDRTYEQYF
clone size: NA
D gene: NA
J gene: TRBJ2-7
V gene: TRBV6-6

CDR3 DNA: TGTGCCAGCGCAGTATCCAGGGGGGCGGGGGAGACCCAGTACTTC
CDR3 protein: CASAVSRGAGETQYF
clone size: NA
D gene: NA
J gene: TRBJ2-5
V gene: TRBV9

CDR3 DNA: TGTGCCTCGGGGAGGGTCAATAGCAATCAGCCCCAGCATTTT
CDR3 protein: CASGRVNSNQPQHF
clone size: once
D gene: NA
J gene: TRBJ1-5
V gene: TRBV30

CDR3 DNA: TGTGCCAGCAGCGCCAAGGGGTTCTATAGCAATCAGCCCCAGCATTTT
CDR3 protein: CASSAKGFYSNQPQHF
clone size: NA
D gene: NA
J gene: TRBJ1-5
V gene: TRBV27

CDR3 DNA: TGCGCCAGCAGCCAGGGGGGGACTAGCGACTACGAGCAGTACTTC
CDR3 protein: CASSQGGTSDYEQYF
clone size: NA
D gene: TRBD2
J gene: TRBJ2-7
V gene: TRBV5-1

CDR3 DNA: TGTGCCAGCAGCGCCTTAGCGGGGGCGGGGGGGGATACGCAGTATTTT
CDR3 protein: CASSALAGAGGDTQYF
clone size: NA
D gene: TRBD2
J gene: TRBJ2-3
V gene: TRBV9

CDR3 DNA: TGTGCCAGCAGCTTACAGGGGTGGACCGGGGAGCTGTTTTTT
CDR3 protein: CASSLQGWTGELFF
clone size: NA
D gene: NA
J gene: TRBJ2-2
V gene: TRBV11-2

CDR3 DNA: TGTGCTAGTGGGAAACAGGGGACAAATAATTCACCCCTCCACTTT
CDR3 protein: CASGKQGTNNSPLHF
clone size: once
D gene: TRBD1
J gene: TRBJ1-6
V gene: TRBV12-5

CDR3 DNA: TGTGCCAGCAGCTTGGGGCGGGGGGCCCCTGGGGCCAACGTCCTGACTTTC
CDR3 protein: CASSLGRGAPGANVLTF
clone size: NA
D gene: TRBD2
J gene: TRBJ2-6
V gene: TRBV7-9